The 27 T cell receptor beta chains below all came from one sample that was sequenced in a study of neurological immune-mediated disorders. TCRdb used MiXCR to reprocess the 5' RACE reads, holding one entry per CDR3 protein. The sample consists of tens of thousands of distinct CDR3 sequences, under 7.5% of them appearing once. The sequencing sample was made of PBMCs. All receptors derive from a woman aged 40 to 50 in good health.

This clonotype occurred many times. The chain has TRBV14 and TRBJ2-3; D is unresolved. The CDR3 covers 15 residues. Per the germline V gene, CDR1 is SGHDN and CDR2 is FVKESK. Trimming took 2 bases from V and 2 from J, leaving 11 bases between them. CDR3 DNA: TGTGCCAGCAGCCAAACCGCTGGAAACACAGATACGCAGTATTTT. Its protein is CASSQTAGNTDTQYF.

This clonotype was seen ten or more times. The gene calls are TRBV11-2 and TRBJ1-6; 10 bases map to TRBD1. After removal of 5 bases from V and 7 bases from J, the junction contained 8 bases not matched to a gene. The CDR3 loop spans 16 amino acids. Germline V gives CDR1 SGHAT, CDR2 FQNNGV. DNA of the CDR3: TGTGCCAGCAGCCGACAGGGGGCTTACGGGAATTCACCCCTCCACTTT. Translated, it gives CASSRQGAYGNSPLHF.

This clonotype was picked up a small number of times. The DNA of the CDR3 is TGTGCCAGCAGCCAACGACAGGGGTTTAGCGAGGAGCAGTACTTC. It yields the protein CASSQRQGFSEEQYF. The chain uses TRBV7-9 and TRBJ2-7, with 8 bases that match TRBD1. This CDR3 region has 15 residues. Germline V CDR1 and CDR2: SEHNR, FQNEAQ (reference sequence). V shed 5 bases, J shed 7 bases, and the junction held 13 bases outside the gene matches.

The table lists this clonotype with many counts. The V gene is TRBV10-3, the J gene TRBJ2-7, with TRBD2 matching 10 bases. The V and J ends lost 5 bases and 2 bases, in that order; junction bases with no gene match: 3. The CDR3 contains 14 residues. Germline V lookup: CDR1 ENHRY, CDR2 SYGVKD. CDR3: CAISTSGDTYEQYF. The CDR3 DNA reads TGTGCCATCAGTACTAGCGGGGACACCTACGAGCAGTACTTC.

Ten or more counts support this clonotype. The chain combines TRBV6-5 with TRBJ2-7, with D possibly being TRBD1 (6 bases). CDR1 is MNHEY and CDR2 is SVGAGI in the germline V gene. Trimming removed 6 bases from V and 0 bases from J, with 15 bases in between. The CDR3 has 15 amino acids. CDR3 bases: TGTGCCAGCAGACCCGACAGGCTCAGCTCCTACGAGCAGTACGTC. This encodes CASRPDRLSSYEQYV.

There are many counts of this clonotype. V usage is TRBV6-2 or TRBV6-3 and J usage is TRBJ2-2; 8 bases align to TRBD2. Germline V lookup: CDR1 MNHEY, CDR2 SVGEGT. The V segment lost 11 bases and the J segment 0 bases; nucleotides outside the gene matches: 8. There are 15 residues in the CDR3. Here the CDR3 reads CAAGGRIANTGELFF. The DNA for the CDR3 is TGTGCCGCAGGCGGGAGGATCGCGAACACCGGGGAGCTGTTTTTT.

This clonotype was detected many times. The gene calls are TRBV7-2 and TRBJ2-7, with D tentatively TRBD1 (5 bases). CDR3 length: 14 residues. Between the trimmed V and J ends, which lost 0 bases and 4 bases, there was a span of 10 bases. CDR1 SGHTA and CDR2 FQGNSA come from the germline V gene. The CDR3 nucleotides are TGTGCCAGCAGCTTAGCGGGGAACAGGTACGAGCAGTACTTC. It yields the protein CASSLAGNRYEQYF.

This clonotype was recorded at least ten times. This sequence joins TRBV20-1 and TRBJ1-3, with D possibly being TRBD1 (6 bases). Deletions cut 6 bases from V and 0 bases from J, with 9 bases between. The length of the CDR3 is 13 residues. Germline lookup yields CDR1 DFQATT and CDR2 SNEGSKA (reference sequence). CDR3 DNA sequence: TGCAGTGCCCGGGACAACTCTGGAAACACCATATATTTT. It codes for CSARDNSGNTIYF.

This clonotype showed up many times. This chain uses TRBV29-1 with TRBJ2-1; unclear D gene. From germline, CDR1 is SQVTM and CDR2 ANQGSEA. This CDR3 is built from 14 residues. Trimming stripped 3 bases from V and 4 bases from J, with 13 bases between. The DNA of the CDR3 is TGCAGCGTTGATCAGCCAGCAAGATACAATGAGCAGTTCTTC. Amino acids: CSVDQPARYNEQFF.

This clonotype was recorded at least ten times. The chain uses TRBV21-1 and TRBJ2-7; TRBD2, the table's D call, lacks a check against the DNA. TRBV21-1 is labeled a pseudogene. CDR3 length equals 14 residues. The CDR3 DNA reads as TGTGCCAGCAGCTCCCGGGACTGCCCCTACGAGCAGTACTTC. Translating it yields CASSSRDCPYEQYF.

The CDR3 reads CASSPSRGDEQFF. In nucleotides, the CDR3 is TGTGCCAGCTCACCTAGTAGGGGGGATGAGCAGTTCTTC. The rearrangement links TRBV18 to TRBJ2-1; either TRBD1 or TRBD2 may fit D (6 bases each). The CDR3 sequence is 13 residues long. Trimming stripped 3 bases from V and 8 bases from J, with 11 bases between. Germline V gene data show CDR1 as KGHSH and CDR2 as LQKENI.

This sequence joins TRBV6-1 and TRBJ2-4; D possibly corresponds to TRBD2 (6 bases). This CDR3 comprises 16 residues. V gave up 0 bases and J gave up 7 bases, with 16 bases separating them. In germline, CDR1 is MNHNS, CDR2 SASEGT. The CDR3: CASSEASGGMVNIQYF. The CDR3 DNA sequence: TGTGCCAGCAGTGAAGCGTCCGGGGGAATGGTGAACATTCAGTACTTC.

This clonotype showed up many times. The chain recombines TRBV3-1 with TRBJ2-5; 8 nucleotides agree with TRBD2. J gave up 1 base and V 4 bases, and 5 bases lay outside the gene matches. Germline values: CDR1 LGHDT, CDR2 YNNKEL (reference sequence). CDR3 length equals 15 residues. CDR3 amino acids: CASSLSGVLQETQYF. The CDR3, as DNA: TGTGCCAGCAGCCTTAGCGGGGTCCTCCAAGAGACCCAGTACTTC.

In this sample, this clonotype turned up once. It may be a read error: a sequence one base away is much more abundant. This rearrangement joins TRBV5-1 to TRBJ2-7, with a tentative D call TRBD1 (6 bases). The germline V gene has CDR1 SGHRS and CDR2 YFSETQ. This CDR3 spans 14 amino acids. Trimming removed 0 bases at V and 6 bases at J, with 13 bases between. Here the CDR3 reads CASSLGQVPCEQYF. CDR3 nucleotides: TGCGCCAGCAGCTTGGGACAGGTCCCGTGCGAGCAGTACTTC. The whole variable domain, remainder taken from reference TRBV5-1 and TRBJ2-7, is KAGVTQTPRYLIKTRGQQVTLSCSPISGHRSVSWYQQTPGQGLQFLFEYFSETQRNKGNFPGRFSGRQFSNSRSEMNVSTLELGDSALYLCASSLGQVPCEQYFGPGTRLTVT.

V is TRBV27 and J is TRBJ2-1, with 11 bases identical to TRBD2. From germline, CDR1 is MNHEY and CDR2 SMNVEV (reference sequence). The CDR3 loop spans 17 amino acids. The trim removed 3 bases at V and 4 bases at J, leaving 8 bases unmatched. The CDR3 sequence: CASSFEPGLAVYNEQFF. As DNA, the CDR3 is TGTGCCAGCAGTTTCGAACCGGGACTAGCGGTTTACAATGAGCAGTTCTTC.

There are many counts of this clonotype. The chain recombines TRBV7-2 with TRBJ1-1; perhaps TRBD1 as D (5 bases). The CDR3 is made up of 14 amino acids. CDR1 and CDR2 from the germline V gene are SGHTA and FQGNSA. V lost 5 bases and J 2 bases, leaving 12 bases between the germline ends. The CDR3 region is CASSVGRLNTEAFF. CDR3 nucleotide sequence: TGTGCCAGCAGCGTGGGACGGCTCAACACTGAAGCTTTCTTT.

This clonotype turned up a few times. CDR3: CASSSLRAGTSGRAGNEQYF. The CDR3 DNA is TGTGCCAGCAGTTCTTTAAGGGCCGGGACTAGCGGGAGGGCCGGTAACGAGCAGTACTTC. The chain couples TRBV28 to TRBJ2-7, with 16 bases aligning to TRBD2. This CDR3 spans 20 amino acids. J gave up 5 bases and V 4 bases, and 17 bases lay outside the gene matches. CDR1 and CDR2 (germline): MDHEN, SYDVKM.

This clonotype was recorded many times. J is TRBJ2-4 and V is TRBV5-6, with a possible D match to TRBD1 (6 bases). Trimming stripped 1 base from V and 2 bases from J, with 10 bases between. Germline V gene lookup returns CDR1 SGHDT and CDR2 YYEEEE. The CDR3 totals 15 residues. The chain's CDR3 is CASSLPGDSKNIQYF. In DNA form, the CDR3 reads TGTGCCAGCAGCTTGCCAGGGGATTCCAAAAACATTCAGTACTTC.

The table lists this clonotype with many counts. The genes are TRBV27 and TRBJ2-5; 11 nucleotides agree with TRBD1. Looked up from germline, CDR1 is MNHEY and CDR2 is SMNVEV (reference sequence). The CDR3 runs 16 residues. V lost 4 bases, J lost 4 bases, and 8 bases stayed unmatched. CDR3 nucleotide sequence: TGTGCCAGCAGTTCTCGGGACAGGGGGATTCTAGAGACCCAGTACTTC. This sequence encodes CASSSRDRGILETQYF.

This clonotype was recorded many times. The chain has TRBV3-1 and TRBJ1-2; 11 bases are shared with TRBD1. This CDR3 is built from 15 residues. Germline CDR1 and CDR2: LGHDT and YNNKEL (reference sequence). The junction had 7 bases not matched to a gene; V was cut back by 5 bases and J by 5 bases. The CDR3 protein is CASSFGTGGGYGYTF. For the CDR3, the DNA is TGTGCCAGCAGCTTCGGGACAGGGGGAGGTTATGGCTACACCTTC.

At least ten counts were recorded for this clonotype. The chain couples TRBV12-5 to TRBJ1-4; D is possibly TRBD1 (5 bases). Germline loops: CDR1 LGHNT, CDR2 FRNRAP. This CDR3 region has 13 residues. Trimming left V 2 bases short and J 7 bases short, with 8 bases between. The CDR3 sequence: CASGLWTSEKLFF. For the CDR3, the DNA is TGTGCTAGTGGTTTGTGGACAAGTGAAAAACTGTTTTTT.

This clonotype was picked up many times. V is TRBV24-1 and J is TRBJ2-5; D remains ambiguous. The CDR3 is 13 amino acids. Trimming stripped 6 bases from V and 4 bases from J, with 11 bases between. Per the germline V gene, CDR1 is KGHDR and CDR2 is SFDVKD. CDR3 amino acids: CATSRSKGETQYF. DNA of the CDR3: TGTGCCACCAGTCGATCGAAGGGAGAGACCCAGTACTTC.

This clonotype was seen a handful of times. The chain recombines TRBV6-5 with TRBJ2-2, with a tentative D call TRBD2 (6 bases). Germline V CDR1 and CDR2: MNHEY, SVGAGI. Trimming took 5 bases from V and 3 from J, leaving 22 bases between them. CDR3 length: 18 residues. CDR3 in DNA: TGTGCCAGCAGTGGTGGGTCCGGGGGTCCGGGGGACACCGGGGAGCTGTTTTTT. This gives the protein CASSGGSGGPGDTGELFF.

This clonotype was seen repeatedly, ten times or more. The rearrangement joins TRBV5-6 to TRBJ2-3; D perhaps matches TRBD2 (5 bases). The CDR3 covers 15 residues. In germline, CDR1 is SGHDT, CDR2 YYEEEE. V was pared by 4 bases and J by 2 bases, with 14 bases between. The CDR3: CASSPGLPNTDTQYF. CDR3 coding DNA: TGTGCCAGCAGCCCCGGACTCCCAAACACAGATACGCAGTATTTT.

This clonotype showed up many times. The V call is TRBV6-2 or TRBV6-3, the J call TRBJ1-1, with D possibly matching TRBD1 (6 bases). The V and J ends lost 6 bases and 5 bases respectively, with 16 bases between them. The CDR3 is 14 residues long. The germline V gene has CDR1 MNHEY and CDR2 SVGEGT. CDR3 in DNA: TGTGCCAGCAGCCGACAACAGGGAAGAACTGAAGCTTTCTTT. Its protein product is CASSRQQGRTEAFF.

In this sample, this clonotype turned up many times. The chain employs TRBV3-1 and TRBJ2-1; 10 nucleotides align to TRBD2. V gave up 4 bases and J gave up 4 bases; unmatched junction bases: 4. The CDR3 is 15 amino acids. Germline CDR1 and CDR2: LGHDT and YNNKEL (reference sequence). CDR3 sequence: CASSLGLAEYNEQFF. CDR3 DNA: TGTGCCAGCAGCCTAGGACTAGCGGAGTACAATGAGCAGTTCTTC.

This clonotype has a count of ten or more. V is TRBV5-1 and J is TRBJ2-6; no reliable D call. This CDR3 has 15 residues. Germline V gene data show CDR1 as SGHRS and CDR2 as YFSETQ. The V end lost 3 bases, the J end lost 2 bases, and 9 bases lay between the germline ends. The CDR3 here is CASSSVGTGANVLTF. CDR3 DNA sequence: TGCGCCAGCAGCTCGGTTGGGACTGGGGCCAACGTCCTGACTTTC.